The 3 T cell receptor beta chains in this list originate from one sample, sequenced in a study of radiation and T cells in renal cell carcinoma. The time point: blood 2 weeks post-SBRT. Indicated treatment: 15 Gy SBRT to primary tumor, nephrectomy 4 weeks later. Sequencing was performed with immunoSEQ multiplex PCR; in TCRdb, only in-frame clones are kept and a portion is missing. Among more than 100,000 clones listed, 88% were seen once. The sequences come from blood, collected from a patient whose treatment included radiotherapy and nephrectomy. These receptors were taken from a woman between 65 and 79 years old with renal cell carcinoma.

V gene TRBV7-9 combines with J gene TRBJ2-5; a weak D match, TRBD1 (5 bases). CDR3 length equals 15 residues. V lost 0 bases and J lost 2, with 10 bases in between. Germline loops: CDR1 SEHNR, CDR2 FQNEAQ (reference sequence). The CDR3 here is CASSLATGPQETQYF. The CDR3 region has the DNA TGTGCCAGCAGCTTAGCTACAGGCCCTCAAGAGACCCAGTACTTC.

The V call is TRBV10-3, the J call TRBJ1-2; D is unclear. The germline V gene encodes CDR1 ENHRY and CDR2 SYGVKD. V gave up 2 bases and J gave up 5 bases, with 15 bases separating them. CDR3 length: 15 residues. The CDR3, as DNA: TGTGCCATCAGTGAGCCCGAGCGGATCCTATATGGCTACACCTTC. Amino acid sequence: CAISEPERILYGYTF.

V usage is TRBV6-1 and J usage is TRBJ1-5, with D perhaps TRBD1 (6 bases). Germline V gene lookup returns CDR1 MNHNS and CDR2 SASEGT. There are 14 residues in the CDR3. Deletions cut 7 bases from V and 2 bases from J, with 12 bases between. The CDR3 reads CASTVDRGNQPQHF. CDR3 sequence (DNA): TGTGCCAGCACCGTGGACAGAGGCAATCAGCCCCAGCATTTT.